This TCR beta chain was identified in a study of cytomegalovirus exposure and HLA in healthy donors. Clones were sequenced by immunoSEQ multiplex PCR, and TCRdb holds only the in-frame ones, with some missing. The table records more than 150,000 clones, approximately 84% of them present only once. The donors formed part of the roughly 110-subject validation cohort, distinct from the roughly 730-subject first cohort. V lost 1 base and J lost 9, with 18 bases in between. There are 14 residues in the CDR3. From germline, CDR1 is GTSNPN and CDR2 SVGIG (reference sequence). The TCR originated in a man between 18 and 29 years old in good health and CMV-seropositive. The sequencing sample was made of PBMCs. The chain couples TRBV30 to TRBJ2-5, with D tentatively TRBD1 (7 bases). CDR3 coding DNA: TGTGCCTGGAGTGCCGGGGGCAGGGGGAAGGCCCAGTACTTC. It yields the protein CAWSAGGRGKAQYF.